The 31 T cell receptor beta chains below all came from one sample that was sequenced in a study of shared clonotypes between healthy human individuals. Generated by immunoSEQ multiplex PCR, the TCRdb table keeps only in-frame clones and is missing some. Of some 2,100,000 clones in the sample, almost 96% were seen once. Sequencing was done on a sample of naive CD4+ T cells sorted from blood. Subset described: CD45RA+ positively selected. These receptors were taken from a man aged 18 to 30 in good health.

In the case of this clone: This specimen includes other DNA sequences encoding the same CDR3. The gene calls are TRBV5-1 and TRBJ2-7; unclear D gene. Trimming took 4 bases from V and 3 from J, leaving 8 bases between them. Germline assignment: CDR1 SGHRS and CDR2 YFSETQ. This CDR3 region has 12 residues. CDR3 DNA sequence: TGCGCCAGCAGCCTGGTTGGCTACGAGCAGTACTTC. Translated, it gives CASSLVGYEQYF.

The table lists this clone with a count of one. The chain joins TRBV7-8 to TRBJ1-4; a possible D gene is TRBD1 (5 bases). Trimming stripped 6 bases from V and 4 bases from J, with 12 bases between. In germline, CDR1 is SGHVS, CDR2 FQNEAQ. The CDR3 has 14 residues. CDR3 DNA: TGTGCCAGCAGTTCCAGGGAAGATAATGAAAAACTGTTTTTT. Translated: CASSSREDNEKLFF.

The rearrangement uses TRBV7-9 and TRBJ2-7; D might be TRBD1 (6 bases). The germline V and J ends were trimmed by 2 bases and 0 bases, with 8 bases remaining between them. Germline lookup yields CDR1 SEHNR and CDR2 FQNEAQ (reference sequence). The CDR3 is made up of 14 amino acids. CDR3 nucleotides: TGTGCCAGCAGCTTACAGGGGAGCTCCTACGAGCAGTACTTC. The encoded protein is CASSLQGSSYEQYF. The full variable domain, its missing parts supplied by reference TRBV7-9 and TRBJ2-7, is DTGVSQNPRHKITKRGQNVTFRCDPISEHNRLYWYRQTLGQGPEFLTYFQNEAQLEKSRLLSDRFSAERPKGSFSTLEIQRTEQGDSAMYLCASSLQGSSYEQYFGPGTRLTVT.

The V and J genes are TRBV5-4 and TRBJ2-7; the D gene is possibly TRBD2 (5 bases). CDR3 length: 12 residues. Trimming cost V 1 base and J 8 bases, with 10 bases left between them. Germline V CDR1 and CDR2: SGHNT, YYREEE (reference sequence). CDR3 in DNA: TGTGCCAGCAGCTTGATAAGCGGAAAGCAGTACTTC. It specifies CASSLISGKQYF.

The chain combines TRBV7-2 with TRBJ2-2; D remains unclear. The CDR3 runs 14 residues. The germline CDR1 and CDR2 sequences are SGHTA and FQGNSA. V was shortened by 1 base and J by 7 bases, with 10 bases between the two germline ends. Written as DNA, the CDR3 is TGTGCCAGCAGCTTAGGTGTAACGGGCGGGGAGCTGTTTTTT. It codes for CASSLGVTGGELFF.

This chain joins TRBV5-1 and TRBJ2-7; TRBD2 matches 15 bases. Germline CDR1 SGHRS, CDR2 YFSETQ. This CDR3 comprises 16 residues. V was pared by 4 bases and J by 5 bases, with 7 bases of the junction left unmatched. The CDR3 here is CASSLGTSGRSDEQYF. In DNA, the CDR3 is TGCGCCAGCAGCCTCGGGACTAGCGGGAGGTCTGACGAGCAGTACTTC.

The chain joins TRBV23-1 to TRBJ1-5; D call uncertain. TRBV23-1 is assigned to the ORF class and has an uncertain function. The V gene lost 0 bases and the J gene lost 4 bases, with 7 bases spanning the gap. The CDR3 length is 14 residues. CDR3 residues: CASSQSTFNQPQHF. As DNA, the CDR3 is TGCGCCAGCAGTCAATCGACCTTTAATCAGCCCCAGCATTTT.

The rearrangement uses TRBV6-5 and TRBJ1-5; the D is unclear. This CDR3 comprises 15 residues. V lost 8 bases to trimming and J lost 2 bases, with 16 bases between them. CDR1 and CDR2 (germline): MNHEY, SVGAGI. This chain's CDR3 is CASRGGGLGNQPQHF. CDR3 DNA: TGTGCCAGCCGCGGAGGAGGTTTGGGCAATCAGCCCCAGCATTTT.

This clone was counted a single time. The chain is built from TRBV28 and TRBJ2-3; D is uncertain. The CDR3 is 14 amino acids. Trimming took 6 bases from V and 5 from J, leaving 15 bases between them. CDR1 is MDHEN, CDR2 SYDVKM, per germline. In DNA, the CDR3 is TGTGCCAGCAGCCTGGGTAGGAGAAAAGATACGCAGTATTTT. Translated, it gives CASSLGRRKDTQYF. Full variable domain (missing parts from reference TRBV28 and TRBJ2-3): DVKVTQSSRYLVKRTGEKVFLECVQDMDHENMFWYRQDPGLGLRLIYFSYDVKMKEKGDIPEGYSVSREKKERFSLILESASTNQTSMYLCASSLGRRKDTQYFGPGTRLTVL.

This chain joins TRBV6-6 and TRBJ1-5; no definite D call. The germline V gene encodes CDR1 MNHNY and CDR2 SVGAGI (reference sequence). Trimming took off 4 bases at V and 2 bases at J, with 6 bases between the two ends. This CDR3 spans 13 amino acids. CDR3 nucleotide sequence: TGTGCCAGCAGTTTGCAGGGCAATCAGCCCCAGCATTTT. Protein sequence: CASSLQGNQPQHF.

The rearrangement joins TRBV6-1 to TRBJ1-3; 8 bases line up with TRBD1. This CDR3 has 18 residues. Germline V gives CDR1 MNHNS, CDR2 SASEGT. V lost 1 base, J lost 4 bases, and 12 bases stayed unmatched. Written as DNA, the CDR3 is TGTGCCAGCAGTGAAGGTGCGGGACAGGTCTTTACGGGAAACACCATATATTTT. This gives the protein CASSEGAGQVFTGNTIYF.

As concerns this clone: Other DNA sequences of this sample code for an identical CDR3. V is TRBV5-1 and J is TRBJ2-5; no clear D. V lost 0 bases and J lost 5, with 5 bases in between. CDR1 and CDR2 from the germline V gene are SGHRS and YFSETQ. This CDR3 is 12 amino acids long. CDR3 sequence: CASSLEAETQYF. In DNA, the CDR3 is TGCGCCAGCAGCTTGGAGGCCGAGACCCAGTACTTC.

The J gene is TRBJ2-3, the V gene TRBV5-1; TRBD2 aligns across 7 bases. CDR3 length: 14 residues. From germline, CDR1 is SGHRS and CDR2 YFSETQ. V trimming: 7 bases; J trimming: 2 bases; junction bases outside the gene matches: 7. The CDR3 protein is CASRTSSFTDTQYF. As DNA, the CDR3 is TGCGCCAGCCGGACTAGTTCTTTCACAGATACGCAGTATTTT.

This clone was counted once. This chain uses TRBV19 with TRBJ2-2; 11 bases match TRBD2. V trimming: 7 bases; J trimming: 7 bases; junction bases outside the gene matches: 14. The CDR3 covers 17 residues. The germline V gene encodes CDR1 LNHDA and CDR2 SQIVND (reference sequence). Here the CDR3 DNA reads TGTGCCAGTACCACCGTAGGACTAGCGGGCGGTAACGGGGAGCTGTTTTTT. Its protein product is CASTTVGLAGGNGELFF. The whole variable domain, remainder taken from reference TRBV19 and TRBJ2-2, is DGGITQSPKYLFRKEGQNVTLSCEQNLNHDAMYWYRQDPGQGLRLIYYSQIVNDFQKGDIAEGYSVSREKKESFPLTVTSAQKNPTAFYLCASTTVGLAGGNGELFFGEGSRLTVL.

V gene TRBV5-1 combines with J gene TRBJ1-1; D gene uncertain. V was clipped by 1 base and J by 1 base, with 8 bases between them. The CDR3 totals 14 residues. Germline CDR1 reads SGHRS; CDR2 reads YFSETQ. This CDR3 reads CASSLLTENTEAFF. In nucleotides, the CDR3 is TGCGCCAGCAGCTTGCTTACCGAGAACACTGAAGCTTTCTTT.

J is TRBJ2-2 and V is TRBV6-5; the D is unclear. The CDR3 sequence is 14 residues long. The V and J ends lost 0 bases and 6 bases respectively, with 8 bases between them. In germline, CDR1 is MNHEY, CDR2 SVGAGI. CDR3 nucleotides: TGTGCCAGCAGTTACTCGAGGAATCCCGGGGAGCTGTTTTTT. Encoded protein: CASSYSRNPGELFF.

This CDR3 is CASSLASGRSEQFF. CDR3 in DNA: TGTGCCAGCAGCTTAGCTTCAGGGAGGAGTGAGCAGTTCTTC. This sequence joins TRBV11-2 and TRBJ2-1; possibly TRBD2 for D (6 bases). V dropped 1 base and J dropped 9 bases, with 13 bases sitting between them. Germline-derived CDR1 and CDR2 are SGHAT and FQNNGV. The CDR3 extends over 14 amino acids.

The V gene is TRBV5-1, the J gene TRBJ2-2, with 10 nucleotides matching TRBD1. Germline loops: CDR1 SGHRS, CDR2 YFSETQ. This CDR3 is 14 amino acids long. Trimming took 4 bases from V and 6 from J; bases not matched to a gene: 3. CDR3 nucleotides: TGCGCCAGCAGCGAAGGGACAGGGGCCGGGGAGCTGTTTTTT. Residues: CASSEGTGAGELFF.

The sample holds one count of this clone. The identical CDR3 is also encoded by other nucleotide sequences in the sample. The V call is TRBV5-1, the J call TRBJ1-1, with a tentative D call TRBD1 (6 bases). This CDR3 comprises 15 residues. Germline CDR1 is SGHRS and CDR2 is YFSETQ. V was pared by 0 bases and J by 0 bases, with 9 bases between. CDR3 sequence (DNA): TGCGCCAGCAGCTTGGGGACAGTGATGAACACTGAAGCTTTCTTT. It codes for CASSLGTVMNTEAFF.

This clone occurred once. The chain carries TRBV7-2 and TRBJ2-1, with 7 bases that match TRBD2. Germline assignment: CDR1 SGHTA and CDR2 FQGNSA. The CDR3 sequence is 14 residues long. Trimming took 3 bases from V and 9 from J; bases not matched to a gene: 8. The CDR3 here is CASSFERESSEQFF. In DNA, the CDR3 is TGTGCCAGCAGCTTCGAGCGGGAAAGCTCTGAGCAGTTCTTC.

The chain couples TRBV30 to TRBJ2-5, with D perhaps TRBD1 or TRBD2 (6 bases each). Trimming cost V 0 bases and J 5 bases, with 13 bases left between them. The CDR3 has 14 residues. CDR1 and CDR2 (germline): GTSNPN, SVGIG (reference sequence). In nucleotides, the CDR3 is TGTGCCTGGAGTGTGGGGGGCAATTCGGAGACCCAGTACTTC. It codes for CAWSVGGNSETQYF.

The chain links TRBV30 to TRBJ2-5, with 8 nucleotides matching TRBD2. Per germline, CDR1 GTSNPN and CDR2 SVGIG (reference sequence). The CDR3 contains 13 residues. Trimming took 2 bases from V and 1 from J; bases not matched to a gene: 0. The CDR3 nucleotides are TGTGCCTGGAGTACTAGCGGCCAAGAGACCCAGTACTTC. Amino acid sequence: CAWSTSGQETQYF.

CDR3 nucleotide sequence: TGTGCCAGTAGTTCCGAGTATGCCCAGCATTTT. The encoded protein is CASSSEYAQHF. This sequence joins TRBV19 and TRBJ1-5; D is unresolved. CDR1 is LNHDA, CDR2 SQIVND, per germline (reference sequence). The CDR3 has 11 amino acids. V lost 5 bases, J lost 11 bases, and 10 bases lay in between.

The chain combines TRBV19 with TRBJ2-7, with 7 bases that match TRBD2. The CDR3 has 15 residues. Per germline, CDR1 LNHDA and CDR2 SQIVND (reference sequence). The V segment lost 1 base and the J segment 3 bases; nucleotides outside the gene matches: 6. The CDR3 coding sequence is TGTGCCAGTAGTATAGGACTAGCCGGGGGCTACGAGCAGTACTTC. Amino acids: CASSIGLAGGYEQYF.

Notes on this clone: The sample contains more than one DNA sequence encoding this CDR3. The genes are TRBV11-2 and TRBJ2-3, with 9 positions matching TRBD2. Germline assignment: CDR1 SGHAT and CDR2 FQNNGV. CDR3 length: 15 residues. V shed 3 bases and J 0 bases; nucleotides not matched to a gene: 1. The CDR3 DNA sequence: TGTGCCAGCAGCTTTAGCGGGAGAAGCACAGATACGCAGTATTTT. It specifies CASSFSGRSTDTQYF.

This chain links TRBV2 with TRBJ1-3, with D maybe TRBD1 (6 bases). With 8 bases removed from V and 10 bases from J, the gap between germline ends came to 24 bases. Germline CDR1 SNHLY, CDR2 FYNNEI. This CDR3 has 15 amino acids. In DNA form, the CDR3 reads TGTGCCAGCTTTGGGGGCCCAGGGGCCGTGGGGACCATATATTTT. Protein sequence: CASFGGPGAVGTIYF.

This sequence joins TRBV9 and TRBJ1-2; the D is unclear. V shed 0 bases and J shed 8 bases, with 17 bases lying between them. CDR1 SGDLS and CDR2 YYNGEE come from the germline V gene. The CDR3 is 15 residues long. The CDR3, as DNA: TGTGCCAGCAGCGTAGCCCCGACTCAACTTGGAGGCTACACCTTC. Its protein is CASSVAPTQLGGYTF.

CDR3 sequence (DNA): TGTGCCAGCAACACGGGTCAGGGGAGGGCTGAAGCTTTCTTT. It specifies CASNTGQGRAEAFF. This chain uses TRBV7-9 with TRBJ1-1; possibly TRBD1 for D (6 bases). Trimming removed 7 bases at V and 6 bases at J, with 18 bases between. Germline assignment: CDR1 SEHNR and CDR2 FQNEAQ (reference sequence). This CDR3 is built from 14 residues.

The V call is TRBV6-6, the J call TRBJ2-3; D uncertain. CDR3 length: 16 amino acids. V was shortened by 6 bases and J by 1 base, with 17 bases between the two germline ends. The germline CDR1 and CDR2 sequences are MNHNY and SVGAGI (reference sequence). The CDR3 DNA reads TGTGCCAGCAGCCCCCAGGTCGTCTTTGGCACAGATACGCAGTATTTT. Residues: CASSPQVVFGTDTQYF.

This clone has more than one count but fewer than ten. This rearrangement joins TRBV10-2 to TRBJ1-1; D is undetermined. V lost 0 bases and J 2 bases, leaving 4 bases between the germline ends. This CDR3 is 13 amino acids long. Germline V gene data show CDR1 as WSHSY and CDR2 as SAAADI. CDR3 loop: CASSESINTEAFF. CDR3 bases: TGCGCCAGCAGTGAGTCGATTAACACTGAAGCTTTCTTT.

The chain couples TRBV14 to TRBJ2-2; D unclear. V was cut by 7 bases and J by 7 bases, with 13 bases left in between. Germline V gene sequence: CDR1 SGHDN, CDR2 FVKESK. This CDR3 region has 13 residues. The DNA of the CDR3 is TGTGCCAGCACCCCCCTACAAGGCGGGGAGCTGTTTTTT. The encoded protein is CASTPLQGGELFF.